The 6 T cell receptor beta chains in this list originate from one sample, sequenced in a study of blood T cell repertoires in COVID-19. Assay: immunoSEQ multiplex PCR; the TCRdb copy retains only in-frame clones and omits some. The sample shows roughly 150,000 clones, more than 60% of them seen only once. The sample consisted of peripheral blood. These TCRs come from a man in his 60s with acute or convalescent COVID-19.

V and J are TRBV10-3 and TRBJ2-5, with 11 bases lining up with TRBD2. This CDR3 has 14 residues. CDR1 ENHRY and CDR2 SYGVKD come from the germline V gene. V gave up 4 bases and J gave up 10 bases; unmatched junction bases: 8. The CDR3 DNA reads TGTGCCATCAGTGCGGGACTAGCGGTATCGGGCCAGTACTTC. Its translation is CAISAGLAVSGQYF.

The chain joins TRBV18 to TRBJ1-2, with D maybe TRBD1 (6 bases). V was trimmed by 3 bases and J by 7 bases, leaving 21 bases between them. This CDR3 is built from 16 residues. Germline V lookup: CDR1 KGHSH, CDR2 LQKENI. The CDR3 DNA is TGTGCCAGCTCACCGTGGGCGGGGGGCGAGCTGGCTGGCTACACCTTC. Translation gives CASSPWAGGELAGYTF.

V and J are TRBV9 and TRBJ1-6; weak D call: TRBD1 (5 bases). Germline assignment: CDR1 SGDLS and CDR2 YYNGEE. The CDR3 runs 11 residues. Trimming shortened V by 3 bases and J by 12 bases, and 7 bases separated the two germline ends. CDR3 nucleotide sequence: TGTGCCAGCAGCGACCAGGGACCCCTCCACTTT. Protein product: CASSDQGPLHF.

With regard to this clone: Other DNA sequences in the same sample also yield this CDR3. The genes are TRBV7-3 and TRBJ1-2, with TRBD1 identical over 9 bases. The CDR3 covers 13 residues. From germline, CDR1 is SGHTA and CDR2 FQGTGA. Trimming removed 5 bases from V and 8 bases from J; junction bases left unmatched: 6. CDR3 in DNA: TGTGCCAGCAGCCCGGGACAGGGAGACGGCTACACCTTC. Its protein product is CASSPGQGDGYTF.

In this sample, this clone turned up a few times. V is TRBV11-2 and J is TRBJ1-1, with 10 bases fitting TRBD1. Germline V gives CDR1 SGHAT, CDR2 FQNNGV. V was clipped by 5 bases and J by 2 bases; unmatched bases: 5. This CDR3 is built from 15 residues. For the CDR3, the DNA is TGTGCCAGCAGCGCGGGACAGGGGTACAACACTGAAGCTTTCTTT. Its translation is CASSAGQGYNTEAFF.

The CDR3 nucleotides read TGTGCCAGCATCGAAGCGGGGCAAGAGACCCAGTACTTC. Translation: CASIEAGQETQYF. V and J are TRBV3-1 (or the pseudogene TRBV3-2) and TRBJ2-5; 7 nucleotides align to TRBD2. V lost 7 bases and J lost 2; bases outside the gene matches: 4. CDR1 is LGHDT and CDR2 is YNNKEL in the germline V gene (reference sequence). This CDR3 has 13 residues.